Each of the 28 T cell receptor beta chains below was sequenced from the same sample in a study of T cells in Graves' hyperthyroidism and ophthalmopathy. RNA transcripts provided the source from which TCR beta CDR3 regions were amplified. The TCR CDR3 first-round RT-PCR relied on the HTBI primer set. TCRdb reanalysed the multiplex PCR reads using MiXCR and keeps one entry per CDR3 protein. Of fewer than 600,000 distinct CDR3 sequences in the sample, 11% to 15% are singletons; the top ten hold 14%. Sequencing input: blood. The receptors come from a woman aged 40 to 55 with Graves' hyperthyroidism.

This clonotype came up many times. CDR3 sequence: CASSPPAVGGGPTDTQYF. The CDR3 DNA reads as TGTGCCAGCAGCCCGCCTGCTGTAGGCGGGGGGCCCACAGATACGCAGTATTTT. V is TRBV3-1 and J is TRBJ2-3; 8 bases align to TRBD2. CDR3 length equals 18 residues. Per the germline V gene, CDR1 is LGHDT and CDR2 is YNNKEL (reference sequence). V dropped 4 bases and J dropped 2; count of bases not matched to a gene: 14.

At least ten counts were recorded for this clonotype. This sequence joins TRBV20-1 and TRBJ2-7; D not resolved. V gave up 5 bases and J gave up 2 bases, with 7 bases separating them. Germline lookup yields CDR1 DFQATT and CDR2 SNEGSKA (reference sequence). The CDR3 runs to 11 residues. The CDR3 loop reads CSAPDAYEQYF. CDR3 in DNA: TGCAGTGCTCCCGATGCCTACGAGCAGTACTTC.

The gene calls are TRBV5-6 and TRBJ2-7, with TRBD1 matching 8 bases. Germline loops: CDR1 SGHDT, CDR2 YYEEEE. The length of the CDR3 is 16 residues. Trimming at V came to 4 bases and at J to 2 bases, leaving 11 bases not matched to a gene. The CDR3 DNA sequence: TGTGCCAGCAGCCAACCACAGGGGGACACCACCTACGAGCAGTACTTC. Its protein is CASSQPQGDTTYEQYF.

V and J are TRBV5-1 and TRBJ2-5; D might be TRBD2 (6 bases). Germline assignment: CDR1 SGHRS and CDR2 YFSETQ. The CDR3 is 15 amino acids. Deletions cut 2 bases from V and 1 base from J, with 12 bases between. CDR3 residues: CASSLGGASQETQYF. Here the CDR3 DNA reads TGCGCCAGCAGCTTAGGAGGGGCCAGCCAAGAGACCCAGTACTTC.

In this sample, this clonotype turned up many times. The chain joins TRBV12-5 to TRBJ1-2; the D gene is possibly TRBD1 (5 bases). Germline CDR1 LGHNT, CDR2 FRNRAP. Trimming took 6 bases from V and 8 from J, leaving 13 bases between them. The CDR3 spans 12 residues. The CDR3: CASGRDGGGYTF. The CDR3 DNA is TGTGCTAGTGGCAGGGACGGTGGGGGCTACACCTTC.

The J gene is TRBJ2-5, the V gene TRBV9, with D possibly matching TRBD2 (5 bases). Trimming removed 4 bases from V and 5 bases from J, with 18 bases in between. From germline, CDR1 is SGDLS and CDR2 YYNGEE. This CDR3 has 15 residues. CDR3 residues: CASSPASSLGETQYF. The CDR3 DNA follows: TGTGCCAGCAGCCCCGCTAGCTCTCTGGGGGAGACCCAGTACTTC.

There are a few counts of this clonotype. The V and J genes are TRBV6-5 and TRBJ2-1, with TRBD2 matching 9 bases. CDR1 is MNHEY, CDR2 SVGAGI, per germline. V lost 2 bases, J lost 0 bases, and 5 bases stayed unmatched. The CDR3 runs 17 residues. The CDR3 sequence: CASSYGGSGSSYNEQFF. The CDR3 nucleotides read TGTGCCAGCAGTTACGGGGGTAGCGGGAGCTCCTACAATGAGCAGTTCTTC.

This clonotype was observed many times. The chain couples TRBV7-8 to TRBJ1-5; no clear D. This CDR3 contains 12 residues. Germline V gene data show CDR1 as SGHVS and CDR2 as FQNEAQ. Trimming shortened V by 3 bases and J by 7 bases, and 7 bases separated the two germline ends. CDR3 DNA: TGTGCCAGCAGCTTTTTTTCCCAGCCCCAGCATTTT. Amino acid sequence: CASSFFSQPQHF.

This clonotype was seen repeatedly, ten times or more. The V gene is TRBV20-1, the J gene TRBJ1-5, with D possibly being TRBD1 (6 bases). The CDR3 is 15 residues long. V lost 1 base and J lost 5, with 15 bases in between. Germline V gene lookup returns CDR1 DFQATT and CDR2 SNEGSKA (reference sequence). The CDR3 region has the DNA TGCAGTGCTAGAGCAGCAAGGACAGCCGATCAGCCCCAGCATTTT. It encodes CSARAARTADQPQHF.

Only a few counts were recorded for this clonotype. CDR3 loop: CASSSPTTFRDEQYF. The CDR3 DNA follows: TGTGCCAGCAGTTCTCCAACTACTTTCAGGGACGAGCAGTACTTC. The rearrangement joins TRBV27 to TRBJ2-7, with D possibly TRBD1 on 5 matching bases. V was cut by 4 bases and J by 5 bases, with 18 bases left in between. The CDR3 consists of 15 residues. Germline CDR1 is MNHEY and CDR2 is SMNVEV (reference sequence).

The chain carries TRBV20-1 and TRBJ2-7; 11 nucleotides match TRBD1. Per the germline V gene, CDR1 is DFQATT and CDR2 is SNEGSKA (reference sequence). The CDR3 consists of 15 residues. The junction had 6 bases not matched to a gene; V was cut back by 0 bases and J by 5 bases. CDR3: CSARDFGQGADEQYF. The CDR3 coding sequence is TGCAGTGCTAGAGACTTCGGACAGGGGGCTGACGAGCAGTACTTC.

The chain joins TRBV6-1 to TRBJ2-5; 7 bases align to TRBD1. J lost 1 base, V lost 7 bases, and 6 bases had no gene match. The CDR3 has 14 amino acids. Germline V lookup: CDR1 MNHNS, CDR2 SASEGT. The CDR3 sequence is CASIKDRVQETQYF. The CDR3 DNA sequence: TGTGCCAGCATAAAAGACAGGGTCCAAGAGACCCAGTACTTC.

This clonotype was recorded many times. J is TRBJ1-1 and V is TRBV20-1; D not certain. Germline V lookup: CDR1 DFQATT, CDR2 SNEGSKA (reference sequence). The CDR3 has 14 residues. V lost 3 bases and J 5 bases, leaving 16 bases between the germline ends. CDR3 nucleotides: TGCAGTGCTAGTCGGGGAGGGATCGGGACTGAAGCTTTCTTT. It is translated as CSASRGGIGTEAFF.

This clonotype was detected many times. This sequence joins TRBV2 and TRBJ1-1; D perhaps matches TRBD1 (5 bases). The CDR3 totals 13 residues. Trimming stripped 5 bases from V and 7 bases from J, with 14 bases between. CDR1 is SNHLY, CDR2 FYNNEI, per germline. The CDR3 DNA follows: TGTGCCAGCAGTTGGGACCGAGAAAGTGAAGCTTTCTTT. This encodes CASSWDRESEAFF.

In nucleotides, the CDR3 is TGTGCCAGCAGCTTACTGGTAGTGAGCACAGATACGCAGTATTTT. Its translation: CASSLLVVSTDTQYF. V and J are TRBV28 and TRBJ2-3; D call uncertain. Trimming removed 6 bases from V and 0 bases from J, with 13 bases in between. Germline V CDR1 and CDR2: MDHEN, SYDVKM. The CDR3 covers 15 residues.

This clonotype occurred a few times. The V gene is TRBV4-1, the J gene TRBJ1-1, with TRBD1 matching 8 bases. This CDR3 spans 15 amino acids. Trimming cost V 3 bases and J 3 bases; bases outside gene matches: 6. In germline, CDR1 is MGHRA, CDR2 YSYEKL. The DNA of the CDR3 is TGCGCCAGCAGCCATGACGGACAGGGTGACACTGAAGCTTTCTTT. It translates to CASSHDGQGDTEAFF.

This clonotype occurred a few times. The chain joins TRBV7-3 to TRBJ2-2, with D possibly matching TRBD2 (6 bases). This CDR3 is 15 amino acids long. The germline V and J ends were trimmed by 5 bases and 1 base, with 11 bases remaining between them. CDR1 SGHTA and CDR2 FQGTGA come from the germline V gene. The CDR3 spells CASSDSSVNTGELFF. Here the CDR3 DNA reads TGTGCCAGCAGCGATTCTAGCGTGAACACCGGGGAGCTGTTTTTT.

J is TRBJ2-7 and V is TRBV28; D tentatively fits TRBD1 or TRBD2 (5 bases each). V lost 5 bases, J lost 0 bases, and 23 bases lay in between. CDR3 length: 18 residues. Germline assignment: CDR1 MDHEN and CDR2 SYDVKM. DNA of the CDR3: TGTGCCAGCAGTGTCCCACCTTTAGGGACGGCCAACTCCTACGAGCAGTACTTC. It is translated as CASSVPPLGTANSYEQYF.

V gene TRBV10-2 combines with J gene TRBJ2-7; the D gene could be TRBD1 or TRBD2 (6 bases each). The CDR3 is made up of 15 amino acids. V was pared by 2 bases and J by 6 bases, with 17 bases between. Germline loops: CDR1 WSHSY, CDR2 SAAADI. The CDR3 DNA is TGCGCCAGCAGTGAGGACAGGTTGATCGGGGGCGAGCAGTACTTC. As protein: CASSEDRLIGGEQYF.

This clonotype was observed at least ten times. CDR3 DNA sequence: TGTGCCAGCAGTCCATCATCTGGCGTTTGGGCTGAAGCTTTCTTT. Protein: CASSPSSGVWAEAFF. V gene TRBV28 combines with J gene TRBJ1-1; D unclear. The V end was cut by 5 bases, the J end by 6 bases, with 19 bases between. This CDR3 spans 15 amino acids. The germline V gene encodes CDR1 MDHEN and CDR2 SYDVKM.

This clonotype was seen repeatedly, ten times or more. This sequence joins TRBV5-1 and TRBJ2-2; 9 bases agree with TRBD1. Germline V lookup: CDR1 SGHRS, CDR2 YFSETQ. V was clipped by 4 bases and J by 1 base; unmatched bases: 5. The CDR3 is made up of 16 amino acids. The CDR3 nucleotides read TGCGCCAGCAGCCCCCGGACAGGGGTGAACACCGGGGAGCTGTTTTTT. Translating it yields CASSPRTGVNTGELFF.

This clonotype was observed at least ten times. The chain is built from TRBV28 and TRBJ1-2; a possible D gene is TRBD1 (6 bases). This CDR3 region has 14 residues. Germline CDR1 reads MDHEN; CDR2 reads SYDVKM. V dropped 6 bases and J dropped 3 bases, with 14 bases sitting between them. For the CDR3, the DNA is TGTGCCAGCAGGTGGGGGGCGCAGGACTATGGCTACACCTTC. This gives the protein CASRWGAQDYGYTF.

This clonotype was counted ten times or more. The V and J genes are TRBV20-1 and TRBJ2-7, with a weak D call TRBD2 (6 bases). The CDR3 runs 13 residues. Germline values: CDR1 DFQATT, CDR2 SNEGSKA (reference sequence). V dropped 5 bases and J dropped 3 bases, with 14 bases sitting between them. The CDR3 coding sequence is TGCAGTGCTGGGGCGGGGACTCTCTACGAGCAGTACTTC. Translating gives CSAGAGTLYEQYF.

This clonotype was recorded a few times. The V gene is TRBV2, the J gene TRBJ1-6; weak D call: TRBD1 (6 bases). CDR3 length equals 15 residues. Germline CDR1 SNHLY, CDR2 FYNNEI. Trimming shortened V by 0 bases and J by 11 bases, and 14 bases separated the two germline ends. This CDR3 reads CASSEALQGITPLHF. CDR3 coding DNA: TGTGCCAGCAGTGAAGCGCTTCAGGGGATAACACCCCTCCACTTT. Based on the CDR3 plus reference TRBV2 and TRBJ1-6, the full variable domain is EPEVTQTPSHQVTQMGQEVILRCVPISNHLYFYWYRQILGQKVEFLVSFYNNEISEKSEIFDDQFSVERPDGSNFTLKIRSTKLEDSAMYFCASSEALQGITPLHFGNGTRLTVT.

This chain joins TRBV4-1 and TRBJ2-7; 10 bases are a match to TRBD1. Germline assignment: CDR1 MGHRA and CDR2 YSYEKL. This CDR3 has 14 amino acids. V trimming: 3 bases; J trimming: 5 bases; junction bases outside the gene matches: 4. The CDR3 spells CASSQTGTGDEQYF. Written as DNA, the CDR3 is TGCGCCAGCAGCCAGACCGGGACAGGGGACGAGCAGTACTTC.

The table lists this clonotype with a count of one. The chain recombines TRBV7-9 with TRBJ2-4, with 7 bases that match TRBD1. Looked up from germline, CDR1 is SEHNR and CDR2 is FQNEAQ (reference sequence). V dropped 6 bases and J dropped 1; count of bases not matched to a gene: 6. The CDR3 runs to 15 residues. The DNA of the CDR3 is TGTGCCAGCAGGCACACAGGGGATGCCAAAAACATTCAGTACTTC. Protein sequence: CASRHTGDAKNIQYF.

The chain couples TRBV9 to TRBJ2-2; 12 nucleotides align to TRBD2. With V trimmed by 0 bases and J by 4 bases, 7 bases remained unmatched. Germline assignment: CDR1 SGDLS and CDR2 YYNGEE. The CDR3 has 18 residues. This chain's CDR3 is CASSVGLAGGRTTGELFF. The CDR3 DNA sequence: TGTGCCAGCAGCGTAGGCCTAGCGGGAGGGCGAACCACCGGGGAGCTGTTTTTT.

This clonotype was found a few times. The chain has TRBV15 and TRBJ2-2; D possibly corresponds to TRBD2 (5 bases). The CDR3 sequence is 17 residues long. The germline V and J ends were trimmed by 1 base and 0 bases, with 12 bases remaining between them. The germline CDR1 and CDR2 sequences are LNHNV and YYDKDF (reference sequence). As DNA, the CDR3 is TGTGCCACCAGCAGAGGGCTAGCCGCCACGAACACCGGGGAGCTGTTTTTT. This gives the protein CATSRGLAATNTGELFF.